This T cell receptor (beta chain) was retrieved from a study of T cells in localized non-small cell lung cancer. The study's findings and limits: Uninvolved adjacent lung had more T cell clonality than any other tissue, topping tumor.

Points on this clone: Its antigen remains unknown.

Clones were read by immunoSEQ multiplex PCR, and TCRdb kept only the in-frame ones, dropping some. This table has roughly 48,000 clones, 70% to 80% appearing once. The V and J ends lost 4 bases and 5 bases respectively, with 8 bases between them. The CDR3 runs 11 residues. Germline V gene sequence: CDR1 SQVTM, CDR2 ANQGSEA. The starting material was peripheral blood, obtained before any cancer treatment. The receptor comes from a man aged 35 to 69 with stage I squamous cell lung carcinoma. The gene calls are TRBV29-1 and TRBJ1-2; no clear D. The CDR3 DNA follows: TGCAGCGTTGCTCAGTCTTATGGCTACACCTTC. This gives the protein CSVAQSYGYTF.